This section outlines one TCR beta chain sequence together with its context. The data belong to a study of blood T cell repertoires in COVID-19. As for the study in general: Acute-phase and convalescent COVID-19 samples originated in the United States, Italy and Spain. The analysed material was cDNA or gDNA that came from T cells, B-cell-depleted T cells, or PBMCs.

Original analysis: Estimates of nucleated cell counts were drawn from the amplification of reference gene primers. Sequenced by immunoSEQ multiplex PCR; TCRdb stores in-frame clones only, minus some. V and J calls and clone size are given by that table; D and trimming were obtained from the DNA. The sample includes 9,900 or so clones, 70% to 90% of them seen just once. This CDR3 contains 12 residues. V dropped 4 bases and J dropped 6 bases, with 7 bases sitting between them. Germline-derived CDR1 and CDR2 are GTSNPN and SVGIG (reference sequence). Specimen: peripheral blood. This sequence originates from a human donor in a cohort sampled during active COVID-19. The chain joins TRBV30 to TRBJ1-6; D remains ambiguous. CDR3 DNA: TGTGCCTGGACGGGTCTTAATTCACCCCTCCACTTT. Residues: CAWTGLNSPLHF. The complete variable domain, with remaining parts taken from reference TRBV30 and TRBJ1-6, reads SQTIHQWPATLVQPVGSPLSLECTVEGTSNPNLYWYRQAAGRGLQLLFYSVGIGQISSEVPQNLSASRPQDRQFILSSKKLLLSDSGFYLCAWTGLNSPLHFGNGTRLTVT.